This is a list of T cell receptor beta chains from one sample in a study of control samples from healthy donors and cancer patients. TCRdb's copy holds only in-frame clones and misses some; the assay was immunoSEQ multiplex PCR. The sample has tens of thousands of clones; 75% to 95% are singletons. The material sequenced was PBMCs. The receptors were gathered from a woman aged 40 to 50 with head and neck cancer. CDR3s include the opening cysteine and the closing phenylalanine or tryptophan. The D gene is left open where the match is weak.

>TRBV5-1|.|17|TRBJ1-1
CASSLGEILRRGTEAFF
>TRBV28|.|15|TRBJ2-7
CASSLTGTPSYEQYF
>TRBV6-5|TRBD1|14|TRBJ1-2
CASSYRDRGLGYTF
>TRBV5-1|TRBD1|13|TRBJ1-1
CASTREDRVEAFF
>TRBV6-6|.|12|TRBJ1-2
CAAPVGSYGYTF
>TRBV3-1/TRBV3-2|.|14|TRBJ2-1
CASSPGLLFAEQFF
>TRBV12-3/TRBV12-4|.|11|TRBJ2-3
CACLEVDTQYF
>TRBV5-5|.|15|TRBJ1-1
CASSLGRQMNTEAFF
>TRBV30|.|13|TRBJ2-2
CAWSRGATGELFF
>TRBV19|TRBD2|17|TRBJ2-3
CASSISSGGRETDTQYF
>TRBV12-5|TRBD2|16|TRBJ2-3
CASGLGLADNTDTQYF
>TRBV5-1|.|17|TRBJ1-2
CASSLVRMAVPIGGYTF
>TRBV12-2|.|18|TRBJ1-1
CASRLGLGGIEGNTEAFF
>TRBV27|TRBD2|15|TRBJ2-7
CASGSSRGGAYEQYF
>TRBV5-4|TRBD2|17|TRBJ2-1
CASSWGTRAGSYNEQFF
>TRBV24-1|.|12|TRBJ2-2
CATSDRAGELFF
>TRBV11-2|.|16|TRBJ1-3
CASSLGPTRAGNTIYF
>TRBV5-1|.|14|TRBJ1-4
CASSLRRPNEKLFF
>TRBV24-1|.|14|TRBJ2-5
CATSDTTVQETQYF
>TRBV9|TRBD2|16|TRBJ2-3
CASSVSAGGNTDTQYF
>TRBV19|TRBD2|18|TRBJ2-2
CASSPGLAGGPDTGELFF
>TRBV5-1|.|16|TRBJ1-3
CASSLEGVYSGNTIYF
>TRBV3-1/TRBV3-2|.|14|TRBJ1-2
CASSQGAGVYGYTF
>TRBV3-1/TRBV3-2|TRBD2|11|TRBJ2-1
CASRGLGEQFF
>TRBV2|.|15|TRBJ2-7
CASSEWGGRDYEQYF
>TRBV3-1/TRBV3-2|TRBD1|14|TRBJ1-2
CASSQTRRTGRNTF
>TRBV21-1|.|20|TRBJ1-4
CASSSRPTGGGVVANEKLFF
>TRBV27|TRBD2|18|TRBJ2-2
CASSRRGLAGAAGGELFF
>TRBV29-1|.|14|TRBJ1-1
CSAKGQGASTEAFF
>TRBV11-2|.|15|TRBJ1-2
CASSPTGTPSYGYTF
>TRBV2|TRBD1|14|TRBJ2-2
CASSQTGGRGELFF
>TRBV5-1|.|13|TRBJ1-1
CASRLAENTEAFF
>TRBV28|.|12|TRBJ1-1
CASSPSVTEAFF
>TRBV6-4|.|14|TRBJ1-1
CASISNDEATEAFF
>TRBV11-3|TRBD1|15|TRBJ1-1
CASSFGGQRNTEAFF
>TRBV7-8|.|19|TRBJ1-5
CASSLGVPGTEGSNQPQHF
>TRBV5-6|.|16|TRBJ2-2
CASSLLGPANTGELFF
>TRBV5-1|TRBD2|14|TRBJ2-5
CASSLQGGEETQYF
>TRBV3-1/TRBV3-2|.|14|TRBJ1-5
CASSQVGGNQPQHF
>TRBV19|.|15|TRBJ1-4
CASLQLGIASEKLFF
>TRBV29-1|TRBD1|13|TRBJ1-2
CSATGTLGYGYTF